This T cell receptor beta chain was identified in a study of T-cell reconstitution after alpha-beta-depleted transplantation in children. Library preparation (for TCRbeta) was performed with unique molecular identifiers. TCRdb processed the PCR reads anew with MiXCR; each CDR3 protein has one entry. The repertoire includes around 500,000 distinct CDR3 sequences, 23% of them detected once, and 14% sits in the top ten. Details on this clonotype: Its specificity is unknown.

V dropped 2 bases and J dropped 3; count of bases not matched to a gene: 4. The CDR3 consists of 16 residues. Germline V gene lookup returns CDR1 LNHNV and CDR2 YYDKDF (reference sequence). Study outcomes and limitations: In some patients, recipient T cells and intrathymic progenitors surviving conditioning explained high day-60 diversity. A year had passed since transplant, and T-cell counts and diversity by then came mostly from newly produced T cells.

V is TRBV15 and J is TRBJ2-5, with TRBD2 identical over 12 bases. Specimen: PBMCs, mostly from graft donor cells, collected 360 days after TCRalphabeta/CD19-depleted stem cell transplant. The TCR was taken from a boy less than two years old who had a stem cell transplant for acute myeloid leukemia, so the T cells may come from the graft donor. The CDR3: CATSRLAGGPKETQYF. DNA for the CDR3: TGTGCCACCAGCAGACTAGCGGGGGGGCCCAAAGAGACCCAGTACTTC.